Presented here are 15 T cell receptor beta chains from one specimen sequenced in a study of T cell clonality in common variable immunodeficiency (dated by TCRdb to between 2014 and 2017). Study-level results and caveats: Reportedly, TCRbeta sequences from CVID had fewer deletions and N-nucleotide insertions, and highly modified clones with 13 or more V deletions were absent from CVID.

The library came from the immunoSEQ multiplex PCR assay. TCRdb retrieved this table from immuneACCESS and kept in-frame rearrangements only. Not all clones are present; in checked studies, unresolved V genes account for under half, and no reason is known for the remainder. For this sample, about 7,300 clones appear and none is a singleton. The ten largest clones add up to approximately 23% of the sample. Antigens of these TCRs are unknown. The sequencing input was peripheral blood mononuclear cells. The source of these receptors is a human donor with common variable immunodeficiency.

This clone showed up just a few times. Sequencing ends 3 residues short of the CDR3 end; the germline J gene provides the rest. The chain recombines TRBV7-9 with TRBJ2-7, with 9 bases that match TRBD2. J gave up 2 bases and V 2 bases, and 4 bases lay outside the gene matches. CDR3 length: 15 amino acids. Germline V gene lookup returns CDR1 SEHNR and CDR2 FQNEAQ (reference sequence). CDR3 residues: CASSLLAGWPYEQYF. The sequenced CDR3 bases are TGTGCCAGCAGCTTACTAGCGGGGTGGCCCTACGAG. Together with reference TRBV7-9 and TRBJ2-7, the CDR3 gives the full variable domain: DTGVSQNPRHKITKRGQNVTFRCDPISEHNRLYWYRQTLGQGPEFLTYFQNEAQLEKSRLLSDRFSAERPKGSFSTLEIQRTEQGDSAMYLCASSLLAGWPYEQYFGPGTRLTVT.

This clone was seen more than once but under ten times. Read data end 3 residues before the CDR3 end; the end is taken from the germline J gene. This rearrangement joins TRBV19 to TRBJ2-3; TRBD2 matches at 9 bases. Germline loops: CDR1 LNHDA, CDR2 SQIVND (reference sequence). The length of the CDR3 is 15 residues. Losses at the gene ends were 4 bases for V and 1 base for J; bases not matched to a gene: 3. CDR3 protein: CASSNIAGGTDTQYF. The sequenced part of the CDR3 DNA is TGTGCCAGTAGTAACATAGCGGGAGGCACAGATACG. Complete variable domain (other parts from reference TRBV19 and TRBJ2-3): DGGITQSPKYLFRKEGQNVTLSCEQNLNHDAMYWYRQDPGQGLRLIYYSQIVNDFQKGDIAEGYSVSREKKESFPLTVTSAQKNPTAFYLCASSNIAGGTDTQYFGPGTRLTVL.

CDR3 residues: CASSATGGEQPQHF. The sequenced CDR3 bases are TGTGCCAGCTCAGCCACGGGTGGTGAGCAGCCC. V and J are TRBV18 and TRBJ1-5, with D hard to call. The read halts 3 residues ahead of the CDR3 end, with the missing end drawn from the germline J gene. Germline CDR1 KGHSH, CDR2 LQKENI. V was cut by 5 bases and J by 7 bases, with 15 bases left in between. This CDR3 spans 14 amino acids. The full variable domain, its missing parts supplied by reference TRBV18 and TRBJ1-5, is NAGVMQNPRHLVRRRGQEARLRCSPMKGHSHVYWYRQLPEEGLKFMVYLQKENIIDESGMPKERFSAEFPKEGPSILRIQQVVRGDSAAYFCASSATGGEQPQHFGDGTRLSIL.

As to this clone: The DNA ends 3 residues before the CDR3 does, and the rest of the CDR3 is filled in from the germline J gene. The rearrangement uses TRBV30 and TRBJ2-2, with 9 nucleotides matching TRBD1. The germline CDR1 and CDR2 sequences are GTSNPN and SVGIG (reference sequence). V dropped 2 bases and J dropped 6; count of bases not matched to a gene: 7. CDR3 length: 15 residues. CDR3 DNA, as far as it was read: TGTGCCTGGAGTCACCGGGACAGGGTCGCCGGGGAG. Its translation is CAWSHRDRVAGE. From start to end, the CDR3 is CAWSHRDRVAGELFF.

In this sample, this clone turned up many times. The read ends 3 residues early relative to the CDR3; the germline J gene fills the gap. The chain uses TRBV6-1 and TRBJ2-7, with D possibly being TRBD1 (5 bases). There are 13 residues in the CDR3. Looked up from germline, CDR1 is MNHNS and CDR2 is SASEGT. Trimming left V 3 bases short and J 5 bases short, with 11 bases between. Partial CDR3 DNA: TGTGCCAGCAGTGACAGGGTTAGACACGAG. Translation: CASSDRVRHE. The whole CDR3 sequence reads CASSDRVRHEQYF.

The table lists this clone with a few counts. The CDR3 goes on 3 residues after the read ends, and that part is filled in from the germline J gene. J is TRBJ2-7 and V is TRBV2, with a tentative D call TRBD2 (6 bases). V was shortened by 8 bases and J by 5 bases, with 16 bases between the two germline ends. Germline V gene sequence: CDR1 SNHLY, CDR2 FYNNEI. The CDR3 consists of 13 residues. Incomplete CDR3 DNA: TGTGCCAGCGGCCGGGACTCCCCTCACGAG. Translating gives CASGRDSPHE. The complete CDR3 sequence is CASGRDSPHEQYF. Together with reference TRBV2 and TRBJ2-7, the CDR3 gives the full variable domain: EPEVTQTPSHQVTQMGQEVILRCVPISNHLYFYWYRQILGQKVEFLVSFYNNEISEKSEIFDDQFSVERPDGSNFTLKIRSTKLEDSAMYFCASGRDSPHEQYFGPGTRLTVT.

A remark on this clone: The read terminates 3 residues ahead of where the CDR3 ends, so the germline J gene completes it. The genes are TRBV18 and TRBJ2-5; possibly TRBD1 for D (6 bases). Trimming stripped 1 base from V and 3 bases from J, with 24 bases between. This CDR3 has 19 residues. Germline V gene sequence: CDR1 KGHSH, CDR2 LQKENI. CDR3 DNA (partial): TGTGCCAGCTCACCACTTAAGTTCGGGGAATCAGGGGTCGAAGAGACC. Encoded protein: CASSPLKFGESGVEET. The CDR3 in full is CASSPLKFGESGVEETQYF.

There are many counts of this clone. CDR3 amino acids: CASSPGGLKTQYF. The DNA read from the CDR3 is TGTGCCAGCTCACCGGGGGGGCTGAAGACC. The chain couples TRBV18 to TRBJ2-5; TRBD2 might be the D (7 bases). The read is 3 residues too short to cover the CDR3 end, so that end is filled in from the germline J gene. This CDR3 region has 13 residues. Trimming left V 3 bases short and J 6 bases short, with 11 bases between. CDR1 and CDR2 (germline): KGHSH, LQKENI. The full variable domain, with the rest looked up from reference TRBV18 and TRBJ2-5, is NAGVMQNPRHLVRRRGQEARLRCSPMKGHSHVYWYRQLPEEGLKFMVYLQKENIIDESGMPKERFSAEFPKEGPSILRIQQVVRGDSAAYFCASSPGGLKTQYFGPGTRLLVL.

Ten or more counts support this clone. The sequenced part of the CDR3 DNA is TGTGCCAGCAGCTCCGATGGGCCTGGTGGTTCACCC. It translates to CASSSDGPGGSP. The entire CDR3 reads CASSSDGPGGSPLHF. The chain combines TRBV7-9 with TRBJ1-6; D is ambiguous. The read is 3 residues too short to cover the CDR3 end, so that end is filled in from the germline J gene. Trimming removed 4 bases from V and 9 bases from J, with 16 bases in between. The CDR3 loop spans 15 amino acids. Germline V gene sequence: CDR1 SEHNR, CDR2 FQNEAQ (reference sequence).

This clone was counted a few times. The read terminates 3 residues before the CDR3 end, so the remaining end is supplied by the germline J gene. The V gene is TRBV19, the J gene TRBJ2-1; TRBD1 might be the D (5 bases). The V end lost 3 bases, the J end lost 9 bases, and 12 bases lay between the germline ends. Germline CDR1 reads LNHDA; CDR2 reads SQIVND (reference sequence). This CDR3 region has 13 residues. The DNA read from the CDR3 is TGTGCCAGTAGTATCGATACAGGTTTTGAG. This encodes CASSIDTGFE. The whole CDR3 protein is CASSIDTGFEQFF.

The sequenced CDR3 bases are TGTGCCAGCTCACCACTCGGACAGGGGGCAGGCGAG. Translated, it gives CASSPLGQGAGE. The full CDR3 reads CASSPLGQGAGEQYF. The gene calls are TRBV18 and TRBJ2-7; TRBD1 aligns across 11 bases. The read falls 3 residues short of the CDR3 end, and the missing part is taken from the germline J gene. V lost 1 base, J lost 6 bases, and 5 bases stayed unmatched. The CDR3 extends over 15 amino acids. From germline, CDR1 is KGHSH and CDR2 LQKENI.

This clone was seen a few times. The CDR3 extends 3 residues past the end of the read, so its final part is completed from the germline J gene. The V and J genes are TRBV19 and TRBJ2-7; TRBD2 is a possible D gene (6 bases). CDR1 and CDR2 (germline): LNHDA, SQIVND (reference sequence). V gave up 1 base and J gave up 6 bases, with 13 bases separating them. There are 14 residues in the CDR3. The CDR3 spells CASSIAPGGLEQYF. The sequenced part of the CDR3 DNA is TGTGCCAGTAGTATAGCGCCTGGGGGACTCGAG.

This clone has at least ten counts. The part of the CDR3 DNA that was read is TGTGCCAGCTCACCCGACGCCAGCGGACAAGAGACC. Protein product: CASSPDASGQET. Given in full, the CDR3 is CASSPDASGQETQYF. J is TRBJ2-5 and V is TRBV18, with D tentatively TRBD2 (5 bases). Read coverage stops 3 residues before the CDR3 terminus; the germline J gene supplies the remainder. The germline CDR1 and CDR2 sequences are KGHSH and LQKENI. The CDR3 contains 15 residues. V lost 3 bases and J lost 2, with 13 bases in between.

Many counts were recorded for this clone. Sequencing ends 3 residues short of the CDR3 end; the germline J gene provides the rest. The V and J genes are TRBV27 and TRBJ2-3; 7 positions match TRBD1. V was pared by 5 bases and J by 1 base, with 9 bases of the junction left unmatched. The germline V gene has CDR1 MNHEY and CDR2 SMNVEV (reference sequence). This CDR3 has 16 amino acids. The CDR3 region is CASSLQTGSGTDTQYF. The covered CDR3 bases are TGTGCCAGCAGTCTCCAGACAGGGTCCGGCACAGATACG.

This clone was seen only a few times. The DNA ends 3 residues before the CDR3 does, and the rest of the CDR3 is filled in from the germline J gene. The gene calls are TRBV11-3 and TRBJ2-7; D possibly corresponds to TRBD1 (6 bases). This CDR3 has 14 amino acids. From germline, CDR1 is SGHNT and CDR2 YENEEA. V dropped 3 bases and J dropped 0 bases, with 9 bases sitting between them. CDR3 DNA (partial): TGTGCCAGCAGCTTGGGGGCGGGCTCCTACGAG. It codes for CASSLGAGSYE. In full, the CDR3 reads CASSLGAGSYEQYF.